This T cell receptor beta chain is from a study of T cell clonotyping in hematopoietic cell transplantation (dated by TCRdb to about 2021). Regarding the research as a whole: Pretransplant samples from recipients were collected after cytoreduction. In the study, approximately 140 blood samples were gathered from 35 to 45 consecutive transplant recipients and their related donors. Recruitment of patients ran from late 2015 to early 2017, and follow-up continued until September 2020 or until death.

CDR3 length: 13 amino acids, cysteine to phenylalanine. Only the CDR3 portion is preserved as DNA: 39 bases, with reading frame beginning at the first base. The junction shows trimming of 9 bases on V and 0 bases on J, plus 12 bases between the germline ends. CDR1 and CDR2 are read off the germline V gene (reference sequence) as LNHDA and SQIVND. TCR beta CDR3 regions were amplified from genomic DNA with the immunoSEQ assay, a bias-controlled multiplex PCR using V- and J-specific primers. A proprietary barcode and Illumina adapter sequences were added to the CDR3 amplicons in a second PCR step. An Illumina MiSeq instrument was used for sequencing of the CDR3 libraries. The original pipeline was this. Export and quality control were performed with immunoSEQ Analyzer 3.0, and downstream analyses were performed with R Bioconductor and Immunarch. Only productive rearrangements in the normalized downsampled data set were used to calculate repertoire metrics. Clonotypes larger than 5 templates in the normalized cohort were defined as pathologically expanded. The Inverse Simpson Index was used to measure repertoire diversity. To capture all clonotypes, CMV-specificity analyses were performed on the non-normalized data set. As stored in TCRdb, this immuneACCESS dataset retains in-frame rearrangements with V and J assigned. A fraction of the clones does not appear; measured against another copy, unresolved V genes explain less than half of the discrepancy, and the remainder lacks a known reason. That table gives V, J and clone size, and the DNA gave D and trimming. The sample table shows tens of thousands of clones, and under 90% are seen once. The biggest ten clones account for around 5.5% of the sample.

Paper-wide results and their limitations: The sample size was limited, and CD4 and CD8 repertoire contributions could not be separated because cells were not sorted. Just a small fraction of recipient repertoires overlapped with donor repertoires, and more than 97% appeared de novo at the given depth. Broader TCR repertoire diversity after transplant was predicted by Inverse Simpson Index values from donors and from recipients before transplant. Recipient TCR diversity fell after transplant, with pathologically expanded clonotypes rising progressively from day 30 to day 180.

The time point label corresponds to: recipient sample about 28 days before transplant, after cytoreduction. Blood samples were obtained from recipients approximately 28 days before transplant and at days 30, 100 and 180 after transplant. Nuclei Lysis Solution was used to extract genomic DNA from fresh or cryopreserved unfractionated peripheral blood mononuclear cells. A note on this clone: What this receptor recognizes is not known. No much larger clone is present one base from it, and per-base qualities are unavailable.

This chain is built from TRBV19 and TRBJ2-7, with TRBD2 perhaps the D gene, on 6 matching bases. Sequencing used peripheral blood mononuclear cells, obtained before stem cell transplant. The clonotype was recovered from a man aged 55-75 years with biphenotypic leukemia. Some clones in this sample may be carry-over from other donors' samples. The DNA sequence follows: TGTGCCAGCGGGACTCTCGACTCCTACGAGCAGTACTTC. It translates as CASGTLDSYEQYF.